This T cell receptor (beta chain) appears in the sequencing data of a study of T cell responses to AZD1222 COVID-19 vaccine (TCRdb year 2021). Context from the whole study: AZD1222 recipients whose second dose came at about 4 weeks and those whose second dose came at about 12 weeks were combined into one group, since spike-specific TCR depth and breadth did not differ between the two schedules. Trial participants were enrolled by age into subgroups of 18-55, 56-69 and 70-plus years, and roughly 150, 30 and 60 TCR-sequenced participants, respectively, were included in these subgroups. A total of around 240 trial participants underwent TCR sequencing, of whom about 200 had received two doses of AZD1222 and about 26 had received two doses of the MenACWY control vaccine.

The time point label corresponds to: baseline before first vaccination. Vaccinee samples came from UK trials COV001 and COV002, including a single-blind randomized controlled phase 2/3 trial of AZD1222 (ChAdOx1 nCoV-19) in healthy adults. For TCRbeta chain sequencing, PBMC samples from trial participants were taken at day 0 and at day 28 after the second dose. General conclusions and limits of the study: After two AZD1222 doses, both the breadth and the depth of spike-specific TCRs were significantly higher than at day 0 and than in MenACWY recipients. The whole spike protein was spanned by vaccine-associated CD4 TCRs, and dominant responses were seen in regions 160-218 and 743-854. Participants were mostly white British, with more females than males. The authors suggested clonal diversity may have been underestimated. Reportedly, close to half of the unique spike-specific TCRs recognized epitopes lying outside the regions that are mutated in the B.1.351 and B.1.1.7 variants. Because no day 14 peak-response samples were available, the repertoires could be characterized only after the peak T cell response. Conclusions about previously exposed vaccinees are limited, since just 6 or 7 AZD1222 recipients were seropositive for SARS-CoV-2 at baseline. In the small 56-69-year group, the increase in depth fell short of significance, most likely because of low power.

V is shortened by 5 bases, J by 7 bases, and the region joining them spans 11 bases. The CDR3 covers 12 residues, taking in both the cysteine and the phenylalanine. The kept DNA is CDR3 alone, 36 bases in frame from the first base. With regard to this clone: The antigen this receptor binds is unknown. No per-base quality is available; no much larger clone lies one base away.

The CDR3 regions of human TCRbeta chains were analyzed by immunosequencing. The authors processed their data as follows. Repertoire TCRs were checked for matches against a reference library of SARS-CoV-2-specific TCRs that had been generated using the MIRA antigen-specificity platform. Breadth was defined as the fraction of unique TCRs that were SARS-CoV-2-associated. Depth was defined as the fraction of total T cells that were SARS-CoV-2-associated. Using the MIRA data, each spike-specific TCR was assigned both to the spike region to which the TCR was reactive and to a CD4 or CD8 class. Log10-transformed breadth and depth values were compared by one-way ANOVA with Sidak's multiple comparisons tests. TCRdb took this table from immuneACCESS and kept in-frame rearrangements with V and J called. Such tables lack part of the clones; where checked against another copy, unresolved V genes explain under half of the gap, and the rest is unexplained. D and trimming come from the DNA, and the V and J calls and clone size come from that table. Within this sample are fewer than 110,000 clones, with approximately 90% of them counted one time only. Over 3.5% of the sample is held by the ten biggest clonotypes.

This sample comprised peripheral blood, obtained on day 0 of AZD1222 vaccination. This clonotype was sampled from an adult in good health. The rearrangement combines TRBV12-3 or TRBV12-4 with TRBJ1-2; the best D guess is TRBD1, with 6 bases matching. The DNA sequence follows: TGTGCCAGCAGTGTCCAGGGGACTGGCTACACCTTC. Its translation reads: CASSVQGTGYTF.